This entry lists 8 T cell receptor beta chains sequenced from one sample in a study of cytomegalovirus exposure and HLA in healthy donors. Produced via immunoSEQ multiplex PCR; TCRdb's table is partial and in-frame only. The sample carries about 280,000 clones, roughly 88% recorded once. Material for sequencing was PBMCs. Receptor source: a woman aged 18-29 years in good health and CMV-seronegative.

A few counts support this clone. Here the CDR3 DNA reads TGTGCCAGCAGTTCCAGAGATCATAGCGGGAGGGCGGCCTACGAGCAGTACTTC. As protein: CASSSRDHSGRAAYEQYF. The chain combines TRBV28 with TRBJ2-7, with 11 bases lining up with TRBD2. Germline V CDR1 and CDR2: MDHEN, SYDVKM. CDR3 length equals 18 residues. V lost 4 bases to trimming and J lost 2 bases; unmatched junction nucleotides: 13.

The gene calls are TRBV6-5 and TRBJ2-5; 7 bases match TRBD1. Germline trimming cut 2 bases from V and 2 bases from J; bases unmatched to any gene: 5. This CDR3 region has 15 residues. Germline CDR1 reads MNHEY; CDR2 reads SVGAGI. The CDR3 region has the DNA TGTGCCAGCAGTTACAGGACAGGTCAACAAGAGACCCAGTACTTC. It yields the protein CASSYRTGQQETQYF.

The rearrangement links TRBV5-6 to TRBJ1-4, with D uncertain. This CDR3 has 13 residues. Germline assignment: CDR1 SGHDT and CDR2 YYEEEE. Trimming pared 0 bases from V and 8 bases from J, leaving 8 bases between. The chain's CDR3 is CASSLVTREKLFF. The CDR3 coding sequence is TGTGCCAGCAGCTTGGTCACCAGGGAAAAACTGTTTTTT.

The chain is built from TRBV30 and TRBJ2-5, with D tentatively TRBD1 (6 bases). CDR3 size: 13 residues. Germline V gene lookup returns CDR1 GTSNPN and CDR2 SVGIG (reference sequence). Trimming took 3 bases from V and 2 from J, leaving 10 bases between them. CDR3 protein: CAWSTGQQETQYF. DNA for the CDR3: TGTGCCTGGAGCACCGGACAGCAAGAGACCCAGTACTTC. Together with reference TRBV30 and TRBJ2-5, the CDR3 gives the full variable domain: SQTIHQWPATLVQPVGSPLSLECTVEGTSNPNLYWYRQAAGRGLQLLFYSVGIGQISSEVPQNLSASRPQDRQFILSSKKLLLSDSGFYLCAWSTGQQETQYFGPGTRLLVL.

The V gene is TRBV6-5, the J gene TRBJ1-1, with D possibly TRBD1 on 5 matching bases. The germline V and J ends were trimmed by 6 bases and 10 bases, with 21 bases remaining between them. This CDR3 has 14 residues. Germline-derived CDR1 and CDR2 are MNHEY and SVGAGI. DNA of the CDR3: TGTGCCAGCAGCTCCATTACAAGGGCGGGGGGAGCTTTCTTT. Protein product: CASSSITRAGGAFF.

The CDR3 protein is CASSTEPYGYTF. CDR3 sequence (DNA): TGTGCCAGTAGTACCGAGCCTTATGGCTACACCTTC. The V gene is TRBV19, the J gene TRBJ1-2; D not certain. CDR3 size: 12 residues. V lost 4 bases and J lost 5, with 8 bases in between. Germline lookup yields CDR1 LNHDA and CDR2 SQIVND (reference sequence).

The V gene is TRBV5-6, the J gene TRBJ2-7; 9 bases match TRBD2. V lost 0 bases to trimming and J lost 4 bases; unmatched junction nucleotides: 2. This CDR3 has 14 amino acids. The germline gives CDR1 SGHDT, CDR2 YYEEEE. CDR3 DNA sequence: TGTGCCAGCAGCTTGGGTAGCGGGAGATACGAGCAGTACTTC. Translated: CASSLGSGRYEQYF.

The genes are TRBV27 and TRBJ1-2; D gene uncertain. The CDR3 loop spans 13 amino acids. Germline CDR1 and CDR2: MNHEY and SMNVEV (reference sequence). Trimming stripped 0 bases from V and 3 bases from J, with 5 bases between. CDR3 sequence reads: CASSLSPDYGYTF. CDR3 bases: TGTGCCAGCAGTTTATCGCCAGACTATGGCTACACCTTC.